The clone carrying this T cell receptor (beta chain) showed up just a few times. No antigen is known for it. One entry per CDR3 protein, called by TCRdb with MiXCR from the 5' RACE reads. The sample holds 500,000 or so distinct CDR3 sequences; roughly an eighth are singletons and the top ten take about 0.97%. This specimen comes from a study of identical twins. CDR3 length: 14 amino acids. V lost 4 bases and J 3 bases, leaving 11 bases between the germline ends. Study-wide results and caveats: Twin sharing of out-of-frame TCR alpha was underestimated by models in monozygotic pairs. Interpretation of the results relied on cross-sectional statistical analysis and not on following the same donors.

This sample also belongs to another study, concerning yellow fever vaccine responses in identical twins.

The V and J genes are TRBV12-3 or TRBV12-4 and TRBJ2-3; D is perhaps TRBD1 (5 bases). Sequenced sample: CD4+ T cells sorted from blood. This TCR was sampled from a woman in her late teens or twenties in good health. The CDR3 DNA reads TGTGCCAGCAGTTCCCAGGGTTGGACAGATACGCAGTATTTT. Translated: CASSSQGWTDTQYF.